These T cell receptor beta chains were read from a single sample in a study of vaccination and CD4 T cells after COVID-19. TCRdb independently ran MiXCR on the PCR reads; one entry per CDR3 protein. The sample consists of 9,500 to 15,000 distinct CDR3 sequences, approximately 53% of them appearing once. Their specific antigens are unknown. Material: CD4+ T cells from blood, cultured in vitro. These receptors all come from a human donor who had recovered from COVID-19. Each CDR3 is given with its conserved first and last residue. Each record gives: V gene, D gene, CDR3 protein. A D gene is named only where the DNA matches it firmly.

v_gene: TRBV7-9
d_gene: TRBD1
CDR3aa: CASSQGQGSHGYTF

v_gene: TRBV20-1
d_gene: .
CDR3aa: CSAVGQNYEQYF

v_gene: TRBV5-6
d_gene: TRBD1
CDR3aa: CASSLMTGSGQPQHF

v_gene: TRBV27
d_gene: .
CDR3aa: CASSAFMLGFGEQFF

v_gene: TRBV4-1
d_gene: .
CDR3aa: CASSQDGVGALYEQYF

v_gene: TRBV2
d_gene: .
CDR3aa: CASRPLDRTNEKLFF

v_gene: TRBV27
d_gene: .
CDR3aa: CASREGQILNTEAFF

v_gene: TRBV21-1
d_gene: .
CDR3aa: CASWYPVRGQETQYF

v_gene: TRBV24-1
d_gene: .
CDR3aa: CATSDPGTNNGEQYF

v_gene: TRBV20-1
d_gene: TRBD1
CDR3aa: CSAQGQDYGYTF

v_gene: TRBV6-1
d_gene: .
CDR3aa: CASSQGGGGSAEAFF

v_gene: TRBV30
d_gene: .
CDR3aa: CAWSVRETQYF

v_gene: TRBV7-9
d_gene: TRBD2
CDR3aa: CASSLVLAGRETQYF

v_gene: TRBV7-9
d_gene: .
CDR3aa: CASSPPVRAKDTQYF

v_gene: TRBV21-1
d_gene: .
CDR3aa: CASSNSVNTEAFF

v_gene: TRBV11-3
d_gene: .
CDR3aa: CASSLGGPTGELFF

v_gene: TRBV7-2
d_gene: .
CDR3aa: CASSLSSYNEQFF

v_gene: TRBV12-3/TRBV12-4
d_gene: .
CDR3aa: CASSLFQGTEAFF

v_gene: TRBV30
d_gene: TRBD2
CDR3aa: CAWSPPGLSSTDTQYF

v_gene: TRBV24-1
d_gene: .
CDR3aa: CATSGGGREQFF

v_gene: TRBV7-2
d_gene: TRBD2
CDR3aa: CASSSLAREQYF

v_gene: TRBV7-7
d_gene: .
CDR3aa: CASSQTSSGELFF

v_gene: TRBV9
d_gene: TRBD1
CDR3aa: CASSTRTGLTDTQYF

v_gene: TRBV28
d_gene: .
CDR3aa: CASTSRDNYGYTF

v_gene: TRBV20-1
d_gene: .
CDR3aa: CSARAAQTYEQYF

v_gene: TRBV5-1
d_gene: .
CDR3aa: CASSLIPWGRVISEQYF

v_gene: TRBV12-3/TRBV12-4
d_gene: .
CDR3aa: CASSPGTGGNQPQHF